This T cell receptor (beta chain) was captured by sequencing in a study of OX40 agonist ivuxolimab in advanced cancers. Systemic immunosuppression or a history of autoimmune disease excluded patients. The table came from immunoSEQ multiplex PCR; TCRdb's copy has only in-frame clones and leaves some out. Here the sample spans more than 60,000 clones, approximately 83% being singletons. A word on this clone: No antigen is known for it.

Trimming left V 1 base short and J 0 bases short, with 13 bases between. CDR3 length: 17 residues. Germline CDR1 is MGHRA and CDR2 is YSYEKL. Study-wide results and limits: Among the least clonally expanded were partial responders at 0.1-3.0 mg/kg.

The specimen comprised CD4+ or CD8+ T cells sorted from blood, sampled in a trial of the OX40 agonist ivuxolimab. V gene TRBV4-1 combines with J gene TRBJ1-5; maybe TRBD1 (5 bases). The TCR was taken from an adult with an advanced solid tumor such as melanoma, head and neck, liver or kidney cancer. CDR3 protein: CASSQVDLGLSNQPQHF. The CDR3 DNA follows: TGCGCCAGCAGCCAAGTTGATTTGGGGCTTAGCAATCAGCCCCAGCATTTT.